The 26 T cell receptor beta chains presented below share a single source sample, sequenced in a study of blood T cell repertoires in COVID-19. Generated by immunoSEQ multiplex PCR, the TCRdb table keeps only in-frame clones and is missing some. The sample contains 250,000 or so clones, over 75% of which appear only once. Sequencing input: PBMCs or T cells enriched from blood (not recorded which). The receptors here all came from a man aged 35 to 55 who had recovered from COVID-19.

This clone was counted between two and nine times. The chain recombines TRBV2 with TRBJ1-2; TRBD1 agrees at 7 bases. Germline V lookup: CDR1 SNHLY, CDR2 FYNNEI. The ends lost 8 bases at V and 0 bases at J; junction bases unmatched: 3. The CDR3 runs 13 residues. CDR3 protein: CASRDRANYGYTF. The CDR3, as DNA: TGTGCCAGCCGGGACAGAGCTAACTATGGCTACACCTTC.

The V gene is TRBV20-1, the J gene TRBJ2-2; 9 bases are a match to TRBD1. The CDR3 consists of 13 residues. Germline V gene lookup returns CDR1 DFQATT and CDR2 SNEGSKA (reference sequence). Germline trimming cut 3 bases from V and 6 bases from J; bases unmatched to any gene: 2. The CDR3, as DNA: TGCAGTGCTAGTCGGACAGGGGCCGGGGAGCTGTTTTTT. Translating gives CSASRTGAGELFF.

This chain links TRBV28 with TRBJ2-1; TRBD1 might be the D (6 bases). This CDR3 is built from 12 residues. Trimming pared 8 bases from V and 5 bases from J, leaving 10 bases between. Germline V lookup: CDR1 MDHEN, CDR2 SYDVKM. The CDR3 DNA sequence: TGTGCCAGCCTGGGGGCAGACAATGAGCAGTTCTTC. Encoded protein: CASLGADNEQFF.

The chain recombines TRBV7-2 with TRBJ1-5, with 7 nucleotides matching TRBD1. The V gene end was trimmed by 7 bases and the J gene end by 4 bases; junction bases not matched to a gene: 7. The CDR3 is 14 amino acids. Germline CDR1 reads SGHTA; CDR2 reads FQGNSA. The CDR3 DNA reads TGTGCCAGCAAGACAGGGCAAGGGAATCAGCCCCAGCATTTT. Translation gives CASKTGQGNQPQHF.

The chain has TRBV5-1 and TRBJ2-1, with D perhaps matching TRBD2 (6 bases). The V gene lost 1 base and the J gene lost 10 bases, with 12 bases spanning the gap. This CDR3 has 13 amino acids. CDR1 SGHRS and CDR2 YFSETQ come from the germline V gene. The CDR3 bases are TGCGCCAGCAGCTTGTCCGGGACTCAGGAGCAGTTCTTC. Its protein product is CASSLSGTQEQFF.

In this sample, this clone turned up a few times. The chain joins TRBV6-6 to TRBJ1-2; a possible D gene is TRBD1 (6 bases). The CDR3 length is 15 residues. The V end was cut by 7 bases, the J end by 5 bases, with 20 bases between. Germline CDR1 is MNHNY and CDR2 is SVGAGI (reference sequence). The CDR3 nucleotides are TGTGCCAGCAAGACAGGCTCCCTCCTGGGTTATGGCTACACCTTC. This sequence encodes CASKTGSLLGYGYTF.

V usage is TRBV7-2 and J usage is TRBJ2-7; D is ambiguous. The CDR3 is 13 amino acids. Germline assignment: CDR1 SGHTA and CDR2 FQGNSA. V lost 1 base and J lost 4, with 8 bases in between. The CDR3 is CASSLVRRYEQYF. The DNA for the CDR3 is TGTGCCAGCAGCTTAGTACGCAGATACGAGCAGTACTTC.

The chain recombines TRBV27 with TRBJ1-2; 12 bases align to TRBD1. V trimming: 0 bases; J trimming: 8 bases; junction bases outside the gene matches: 7. This CDR3 comprises 16 residues. CDR1 is MNHEY and CDR2 is SMNVEV in the germline V gene (reference sequence). The CDR3 is CASSLSAGTGGEGYTF. CDR3 nucleotides: TGTGCCAGCAGTTTATCCGCCGGGACAGGGGGCGAAGGCTACACCTTC.

J is TRBJ2-2 and V is TRBV4-2; TRBD2 agrees at 9 bases. Germline CDR1 LGHNA, CDR2 YNFKEQ. This CDR3 contains 18 residues. V shed 0 bases and J 0 bases; nucleotides not matched to a gene: 5. The CDR3 protein is CASSQDYASGANTGELFF. For the CDR3, the DNA is TGTGCCAGCAGCCAAGATTACGCTAGCGGGGCGAACACCGGGGAGCTGTTTTTT.

This clone was counted at least ten times. The chain couples TRBV19 to TRBJ2-3, with a possible D match to TRBD2 (7 bases). Germline CDR1 reads LNHDA; CDR2 reads SQIVND (reference sequence). The CDR3 covers 12 residues. The CDR3 sequence: CASAGAADTQYF. The CDR3 coding sequence is TGTGCTTCTGCGGGGGCCGCAGATACGCAGTATTTT.

J is TRBJ2-5 and V is TRBV29-1, with TRBD2 identical over 7 bases. This CDR3 contains 12 residues. Germline V gene sequence: CDR1 SQVTM, CDR2 ANQGSEA. V dropped 5 bases and J dropped 4; count of bases not matched to a gene: 4. DNA of the CDR3: TGCAGCGTTTGGACTAGTGTAGAGACCCAGTACTTC. It codes for CSVWTSVETQYF. Filled out from reference TRBV29-1 and TRBJ2-5, the complete variable domain reads SAVISQKPSRDICQRGTSLTIQCQVDSQVTMMFWYRQQPGQSLTLIATANQGSEATYESGFVIDKFPISRPNLTFSTLTVSNMSPEDSSIYLCSVWTSVETQYFGPGTRLLVL.

This chain uses TRBV5-1 with TRBJ1-1; a possible D gene is TRBD1 (6 bases). CDR3 length equals 14 residues. CDR1 is SGHRS, CDR2 YFSETQ, per germline. Trimming took 4 bases from V and 1 from J, leaving 11 bases between them. The CDR3 spells CASSPRTANTEAFF. CDR3 nucleotides: TGCGCCAGCAGCCCCAGGACAGCGAACACTGAAGCTTTCTTT.

The chain has TRBV19 and TRBJ2-5, with 8 bases lining up with TRBD2. The CDR3 contains 15 residues. The J segment lost 5 bases and the V segment lost 3 bases, leaving 8 bases of the junction unmatched. The germline V gene has CDR1 LNHDA and CDR2 SQIVND (reference sequence). Here the CDR3 DNA reads TGTGCCAGTAGTATTTCCCGGGGGACTAGGGAGACCCAGTACTTC. Encoded protein: CASSISRGTRETQYF.

The chain combines TRBV29-1 with TRBJ1-5; D not resolved. This CDR3 has 12 residues. The V and J ends lost 4 bases and 2 bases respectively, with 6 bases between them. From germline, CDR1 is SQVTM and CDR2 ANQGSEA. The CDR3 region has the DNA TGCAGCGTTGGCAGTGGCAATCAGCCCCAGCATTTT. Translated: CSVGSGNQPQHF.

The chain employs TRBV5-1 and TRBJ2-2, with TRBD1 identical over 7 bases. CDR1 and CDR2 from the germline V gene are SGHRS and YFSETQ. The V and J ends lost 3 bases and 6 bases, in that order; junction bases with no gene match: 14. This CDR3 has 17 residues. CDR3 sequence reads: CASSWAPGTDSPGELFF. CDR3 nucleotides: TGCGCCAGCAGCTGGGCACCCGGGACAGACAGCCCCGGGGAGCTGTTTTTT. Variable domain in full (rest from reference TRBV5-1 and TRBJ2-2): KAGVTQTPRYLIKTRGQQVTLSCSPISGHRSVSWYQQTPGQGLQFLFEYFSETQRNKGNFPGRFSGRQFSNSRSEMNVSTLELGDSALYLCASSWAPGTDSPGELFFGEGSRLTVL.

The chain joins TRBV18 to TRBJ2-2; D call uncertain. Trimming removed 1 base from V and 3 bases from J, with 9 bases in between. The germline gives CDR1 KGHSH, CDR2 LQKENI. This CDR3 is built from 15 residues. In DNA form, the CDR3 reads TGTGCCAGCTCACCACGCGAGATCGACACCGGGGAGCTGTTTTTT. Translated: CASSPREIDTGELFF.

V usage is TRBV3-1 (or the pseudogene TRBV3-2) and J usage is TRBJ1-5; 11 bases line up with TRBD1. This CDR3 is built from 18 residues. Germline V gene sequence: CDR1 LGHDT, CDR2 YNNKEL (reference sequence). J gave up 5 bases and V 0 bases, and 9 bases lay outside the gene matches. CDR3 nucleotide sequence: TGTGCCAGCAGCCAAGAGGTTTCCGGGACAGGGGGGTATCAGCCCCAGCATTTT. Residues: CASSQEVSGTGGYQPQHF.

V and J are TRBV5-1 and TRBJ2-1, with D unclear. Germline V gives CDR1 SGHRS, CDR2 YFSETQ. Between the trimmed V and J ends, which lost 3 bases and 5 bases, there was a span of 9 bases. CDR3 length equals 13 residues. For the CDR3, the DNA is TGCGCCAGCAGCTCCGACTTTCACAATGAGCAGTTCTTC. It yields the protein CASSSDFHNEQFF.

The chain couples TRBV19 to TRBJ2-4; tentative D call: TRBD1 (5 bases). The germline V gene has CDR1 LNHDA and CDR2 SQIVND (reference sequence). With 6 bases removed from V and 1 base from J, the gap between germline ends came to 10 bases. The CDR3 spans 14 residues. The CDR3 sequence: CASRAQDAKNIQYF. The CDR3, as DNA: TGTGCCAGTAGAGCACAGGATGCCAAAAACATTCAGTACTTC.

This clone is a singleton in its sample. The chain carries TRBV4-2 and TRBJ1-3; no firm D call. The CDR3 extends over 15 amino acids. Germline CDR1 reads LGHNA; CDR2 reads YNFKEQ. V was cut by 0 bases and J by 7 bases, with 13 bases left in between. The CDR3 loop reads CASSQDWRVLNTIYF. DNA of the CDR3: TGTGCCAGCAGCCAAGATTGGAGGGTTTTGAACACCATATATTTT.

CDR3 coding DNA: TGCAGCGTCACGGATGGGGCAGGGAACACTGAAGCTTTCTTT. Protein product: CSVTDGAGNTEAFF. The rearrangement links TRBV29-1 to TRBJ1-1; tentative D call: TRBD1 (5 bases). The CDR3 sequence is 14 residues long. Looked up from germline, CDR1 is SQVTM and CDR2 is ANQGSEA. V was clipped by 6 bases and J by 1 base, with 15 bases between them. The full variable domain, its missing parts supplied by reference TRBV29-1 and TRBJ1-1, is SAVISQKPSRDICQRGTSLTIQCQVDSQVTMMFWYRQQPGQSLTLIATANQGSEATYESGFVIDKFPISRPNLTFSTLTVSNMSPEDSSIYLCSVTDGAGNTEAFFGQGTRLTVV.

The count of this clone is one. The genes are TRBV14 and TRBJ1-2, with a tentative D call TRBD1 (6 bases). Trimming took off 4 bases at V and 8 bases at J, with 26 bases between the two ends. The CDR3 contains 17 residues. Germline assignment: CDR1 SGHDN and CDR2 FVKESK. The CDR3: CASSPFLGNSPGGGYTF. CDR3 nucleotides: TGTGCCAGCAGCCCCTTCTTAGGAAACAGCCCTGGGGGCGGCTACACCTTC.

This clone was seen just once. This sample also contains other DNA sequences that code for the same CDR3. This chain joins TRBV30 and TRBJ2-7, with D tentatively TRBD1 (6 bases). This CDR3 is built from 14 residues. CDR1 is GTSNPN, CDR2 SVGIG, per germline (reference sequence). V gave up 0 bases and J gave up 0 bases, with 9 bases separating them. The CDR3 protein is CAWSVGGSSYEQYF. CDR3 bases: TGTGCCTGGAGTGTAGGGGGTAGCTCCTACGAGCAGTACTTC. Combining the CDR3 with reference TRBV30 and TRBJ2-7 gives the whole variable domain SQTIHQWPATLVQPVGSPLSLECTVEGTSNPNLYWYRQAAGRGLQLLFYSVGIGQISSEVPQNLSASRPQDRQFILSSKKLLLSDSGFYLCAWSVGGSSYEQYFGPGTRLTVT.

The chain joins TRBV29-1 to TRBJ2-7, with 7 nucleotides matching TRBD1. Germline trimming cut 4 bases from V and 6 bases from J; bases unmatched to any gene: 6. Looked up from germline, CDR1 is SQVTM and CDR2 is ANQGSEA. The CDR3 runs 12 residues. CDR3 amino acids: CSVGDRVGEQYF. CDR3 DNA sequence: TGCAGCGTTGGCGACAGGGTAGGCGAGCAGTACTTC.

The genes are TRBV7-2 and TRBJ1-1, with TRBD1 identical over 8 bases. Germline V gene lookup returns CDR1 SGHTA and CDR2 FQGNSA. There are 18 residues in the CDR3. V gave up 1 base and J gave up 4 bases; unmatched junction bases: 14. CDR3 sequence reads: CASSLELVEGGQGTEAFF. CDR3 DNA: TGTGCCAGCAGCTTAGAATTGGTAGAAGGTGGACAGGGCACTGAAGCTTTCTTT.

The chain has TRBV3-1 (or the pseudogene TRBV3-2) and TRBJ1-2, with D perhaps matching TRBD1 (5 bases). There are 14 residues in the CDR3. V was clipped by 0 bases and J by 7 bases, with 12 bases between them. Germline CDR1 LGHDT, CDR2 YNNKEL (reference sequence). This chain's CDR3 is CASSQEPGWPGYTF. CDR3 DNA sequence: TGTGCCAGCAGCCAAGAGCCAGGGTGGCCTGGCTACACCTTC.